Each of the 9 T cell receptor beta chains below was sequenced from the same sample in a study of blood T cell repertoires in COVID-19. Produced via immunoSEQ multiplex PCR; TCRdb's table is partial and in-frame only. The data hold about 160,000 clones, with 92% observed a single time. The material sequenced was peripheral blood. These receptors all come from a man aged 25 to 40 with COVID-19, enrolled during active disease.

This rearrangement joins TRBV11-3 to TRBJ1-3, with D tentatively TRBD1 (6 bases). With 5 bases removed from V and 2 bases from J, the gap between germline ends came to 7 bases. Germline V gene lookup returns CDR1 SGHNT and CDR2 YENEEA. The CDR3 has 13 amino acids. The CDR3 protein is CASSRDTGNTIYF. As DNA, the CDR3 is TGTGCCAGCAGCCGGGACACTGGAAACACCATATATTTT. Together with reference TRBV11-3 and TRBJ1-3, the CDR3 gives the full variable domain: EAGVVQSPRYKIIEKKQPVAFWCNPISGHNTLYWYLQNLGQGPELLIRYENEEAVDDSQLPKDRFSAERLKGVDSTLKIQPAELGDSAVYLCASSRDTGNTIYFGEGSWLTVV.

The chain joins TRBV19 to TRBJ1-2, with TRBD1 identical over 8 bases. The CDR3 runs to 14 residues. CDR1 is LNHDA and CDR2 is SQIVND in the germline V gene (reference sequence). Germline trimming cut 7 bases from V and 3 bases from J; bases unmatched to any gene: 7. The CDR3 DNA is TGTGCCAGTAAACACCTGACAGGGGACTATGGCTACACCTTC. Translated, it gives CASKHLTGDYGYTF. Full variable domain (outside the CDR3, taken from reference TRBV19 and TRBJ1-2): DGGITQSPKYLFRKEGQNVTLSCEQNLNHDAMYWYRQDPGQGLRLIYYSQIVNDFQKGDIAEGYSVSREKKESFPLTVTSAQKNPTAFYLCASKHLTGDYGYTFGSGTRLTVV.

CDR3 nucleotide sequence: TGTGCCGTCCAGACTAGCGGGAGTCACGAGCAGTACTTC. As protein: CAVQTSGSHEQYF. The chain carries TRBV7-6 and TRBJ2-7, with TRBD2 matching over 12 bases. CDR1 is SGHVS, CDR2 FNYEAQ, per germline. The CDR3 has 13 residues. V lost 11 bases, J lost 5 bases, and 7 bases stayed unmatched.

The CDR3 coding sequence is TGTGCCAGTAGTATCGGGACAGGGAGTAGTAGTTCTGAAGCTTTCTTT. This gives the protein CASSIGTGSSSSEAFF. The chain is built from TRBV19 and TRBJ1-1, with 9 bases aligning to TRBD1. From germline, CDR1 is LNHDA and CDR2 SQIVND (reference sequence). The junction had 11 bases not matched to a gene; V was cut back by 3 bases and J by 6 bases. CDR3 length equals 16 residues.

The chain employs TRBV19 and TRBJ2-1; TRBD1 might be the D (6 bases). Germline values: CDR1 LNHDA, CDR2 SQIVND (reference sequence). The V end was cut by 4 bases, the J end by 4 bases, with 8 bases between. The CDR3 covers 13 residues. The CDR3 sequence is CASSTTGYNEQFF. For the CDR3, the DNA is TGTGCCAGTAGTACGACAGGATACAATGAGCAGTTCTTC.

CDR3 DNA sequence: TGTGCCACCAAGGAGACTAGCGGCTCCTACAATGAGCAGTTCTTC. This sequence encodes CATKETSGSYNEQFF. The J gene is TRBJ2-1, the V gene TRBV14; TRBD2 aligns across 9 bases. Unmatched junction bases numbered 7, after V lost 10 bases and J lost 0 bases. In germline, CDR1 is SGHDN, CDR2 FVKESK. CDR3 length: 15 residues.

This clone was detected only a few times. V is TRBV5-1 and J is TRBJ1-2; the D is unclear. In germline, CDR1 is SGHRS, CDR2 YFSETQ. V dropped 0 bases and J dropped 2 bases, with 23 bases sitting between them. The CDR3 sequence is 19 residues long. As DNA, the CDR3 is TGCGCCAGCAGCTTGGATGTATACCGGATGGGCAGCACAAACTATGGCTACACCTTC. Residues: CASSLDVYRMGSTNYGYTF.

This sequence joins TRBV5-1 and TRBJ1-4, with D possibly matching TRBD1 (5 bases). V was cut by 0 bases and J by 8 bases, with 17 bases left in between. The CDR3 totals 16 residues. Germline loops: CDR1 SGHRS, CDR2 YFSETQ. Here the CDR3 reads CASSLGGVPGSEKLFF. The CDR3 region has the DNA TGCGCCAGCAGCTTGGGGGGCGTCCCAGGGTCGGAAAAACTGTTTTTT.

This clone was picked up one time. The chain recombines TRBV30 with TRBJ1-6; 8 nucleotides match TRBD1. This CDR3 is built from 13 residues. Trimming at V came to 4 bases and at J to 5 bases, leaving 1 base not matched to a gene. In germline, CDR1 is GTSNPN, CDR2 SVGIG (reference sequence). The CDR3 loop is CAWKGQDNSPLHF. The DNA of the CDR3 is TGTGCCTGGAAGGGACAGGATAATTCACCCCTCCACTTT.